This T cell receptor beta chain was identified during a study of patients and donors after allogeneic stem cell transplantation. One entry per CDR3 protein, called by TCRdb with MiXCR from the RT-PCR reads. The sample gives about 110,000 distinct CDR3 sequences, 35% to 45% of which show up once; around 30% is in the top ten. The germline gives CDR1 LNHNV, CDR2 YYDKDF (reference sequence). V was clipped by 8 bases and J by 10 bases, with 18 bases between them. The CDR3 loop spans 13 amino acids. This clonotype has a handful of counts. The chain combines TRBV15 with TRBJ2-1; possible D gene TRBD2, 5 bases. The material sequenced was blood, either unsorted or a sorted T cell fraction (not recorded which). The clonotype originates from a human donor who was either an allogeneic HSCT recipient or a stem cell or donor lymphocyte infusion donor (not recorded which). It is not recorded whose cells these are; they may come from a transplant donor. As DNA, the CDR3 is TGTGCCACCGTCCTTGGGAGAGGAGGCGAGCAGTTCTTC. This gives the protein CATVLGRGGEQFF.